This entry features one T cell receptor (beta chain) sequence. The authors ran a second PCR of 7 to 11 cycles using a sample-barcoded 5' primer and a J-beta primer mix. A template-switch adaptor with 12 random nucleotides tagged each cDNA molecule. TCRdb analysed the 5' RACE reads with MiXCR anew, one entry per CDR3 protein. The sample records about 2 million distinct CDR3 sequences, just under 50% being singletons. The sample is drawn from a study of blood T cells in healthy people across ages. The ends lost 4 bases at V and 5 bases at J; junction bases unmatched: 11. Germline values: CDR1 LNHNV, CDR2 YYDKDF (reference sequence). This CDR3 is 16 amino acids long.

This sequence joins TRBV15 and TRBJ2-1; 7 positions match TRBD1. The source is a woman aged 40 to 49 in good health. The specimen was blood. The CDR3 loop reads CATSTVPGQRNNEQFF. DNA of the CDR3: TGTGCCACCAGCACCGTACCGGGACAGCGAAACAATGAGCAGTTCTTC.